This T cell receptor (beta chain) is from a study of T cells in women clearing cervical HPV infection. Overall study context: Cases: HPV16-related CIN3 or worse on histology, a couple of invasive cancers.

The germline CDR1 and CDR2 sequences are GTSNPN and SVGIG (reference sequence). The CDR3 contains 12 residues. Study-level findings and limits: A classifier using richness and V gene abundances reached an AUC of 0.83.

On this clone itself: No antigen is known for it. The observed sequence ends 3 residues before the CDR3 terminus, with the missing tail filled in from the germline J gene.

This table comes from immunoSEQ multiplex PCR, and its TCRdb copy is limited to in-frame clones, with some not included. The sample has roughly 31,000 clones; the top ten hold approximately 7.5%. J is TRBJ1-2 and V is TRBV30; D possibly corresponds to TRBD1 (5 bases). Sample: blood buffy coat. This TCR came from a woman between 18 and 75 years old with a cervical HPV16 infection that either progressed to CIN3+ or cleared (not recorded which). Incomplete CDR3 DNA: TGTGCCTGGGGGACTACCCACTACGAC. Residues: CAWGTTHYD. The whole CDR3 protein reads CAWGTTHYDYTF. The variable domain in full, with the rest retrieved from reference TRBV30 and TRBJ1-2, is SQTIHQWPATLVQPVGSPLSLECTVEGTSNPNLYWYRQAAGRGLQLLFYSVGIGQISSEVPQNLSASRPQDRQFILSSKKLLLSDSGFYLCAWGTTHYDYTFGSGTRLTVV.